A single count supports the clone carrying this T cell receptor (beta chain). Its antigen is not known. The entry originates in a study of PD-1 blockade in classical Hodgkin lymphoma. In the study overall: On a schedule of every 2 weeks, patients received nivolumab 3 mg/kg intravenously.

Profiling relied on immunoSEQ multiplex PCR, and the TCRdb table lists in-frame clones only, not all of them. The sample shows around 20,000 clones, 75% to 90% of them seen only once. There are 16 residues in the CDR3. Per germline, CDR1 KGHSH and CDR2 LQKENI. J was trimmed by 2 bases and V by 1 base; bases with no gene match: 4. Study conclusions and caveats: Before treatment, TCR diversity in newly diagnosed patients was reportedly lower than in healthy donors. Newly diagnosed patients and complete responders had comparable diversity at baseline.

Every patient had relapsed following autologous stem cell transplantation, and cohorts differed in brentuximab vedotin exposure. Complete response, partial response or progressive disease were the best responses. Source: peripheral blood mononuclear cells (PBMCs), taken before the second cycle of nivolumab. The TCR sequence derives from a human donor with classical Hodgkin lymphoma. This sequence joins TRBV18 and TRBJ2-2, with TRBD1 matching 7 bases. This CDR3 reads CASSPRTGGNTGELFF. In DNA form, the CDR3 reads TGTGCCAGCTCACCACGGACAGGTGGTAACACCGGGGAGCTGTTTTTT.